This TCR beta chain was documented in a study of early T cells in non-severe SARS-CoV-2 infection. Study findings and constraints: Anti-spike CD8 specificities were favored by VDJdb matching, whose results missed private and CD4 specificities.

TCRdb itself ran the 5' RACE reads through MiXCR, one entry per CDR3 protein. The sample includes 20,000 to 30,000 distinct CDR3 sequences, 4% to 4.5% seen only once; the top ten take approximately 4.7%. This clonotype was recorded many times. What it binds is not known. This CDR3 contains 19 residues. Trimming removed 4 bases from V and 0 bases from J; junction bases left unmatched: 10. The chain is built from TRBV6-7 and TRBJ2-7; 15 nucleotides agree with TRBD2. TRBV6-7 counts as an open reading frame of uncertain function. This clonotype was sampled from an adult who was a healthcare worker with PCR-confirmed SARS-CoV-2 infection or an uninfected control (not recorded which). Sequencing input: whole blood. DNA of the CDR3: TGTGCCAGCAGTTGGTCCGGGACTAGCGGGAGGCCGAGCTCCTACGAGCAGTACTTC. The encoded protein is CASSWSGTSGRPSSYEQYF.